A single sample gave rise to the 29 T cell receptor beta chains below, sequenced in a study of cytomegalovirus exposure and HLA in healthy donors. Amplification used 60 Vbeta primers and 13 Jbeta primers. Using immunoSEQ multiplex PCR, the repertoire was profiled, and TCRdb retains in-frame clones only, with some absent. The table includes roughly 180,000 clones, more than 70% detected once. Sequencing input: PBMCs. The receptors stem from a woman in her forties in good health and CMV-seropositive.

The chain carries TRBV27 and TRBJ2-7; 7 positions match TRBD1. Germline V gene lookup returns CDR1 MNHEY and CDR2 SMNVEV (reference sequence). The CDR3 is 16 amino acids. The V segment lost 8 bases and the J segment 2 bases; nucleotides outside the gene matches: 15. The CDR3 sequence is CASQPSTGDKAYEQYF. The CDR3 nucleotides are TGTGCCAGCCAACCCTCTACAGGGGATAAAGCCTACGAGCAGTACTTC.

The chain couples TRBV5-1 to TRBJ2-7; TRBD1 matches at 7 bases. There are 15 residues in the CDR3. V was clipped by 4 bases and J by 1 base; unmatched bases: 8. Looked up from germline, CDR1 is SGHRS and CDR2 is YFSETQ. This CDR3 is CASSQGTGESYEQYF. The CDR3 region has the DNA TGCGCCAGCAGCCAGGGAACAGGGGAGTCCTACGAGCAGTACTTC.

The chain uses TRBV5-4 and TRBJ1-2; D not resolved. Deletions cut 1 base from V and 6 bases from J, with 10 bases between. CDR1 and CDR2 from the germline V gene are SGHNT and YYREEE (reference sequence). This CDR3 has 13 residues. The DNA of the CDR3 is TGTGCCAGCAGCTTGTATGGTGGGCATGGCTACACCTTC. Protein sequence: CASSLYGGHGYTF.

The chain carries TRBV28 and TRBJ2-7; 8 bases align to TRBD2. V shed 6 bases and J 3 bases; nucleotides not matched to a gene: 7. The germline gives CDR1 MDHEN, CDR2 SYDVKM. The CDR3 runs 14 residues. The CDR3 is CASRIPGLDYEQYF. CDR3 DNA sequence: TGTGCCAGCAGAATACCGGGACTAGACTACGAGCAGTACTTC.

The rearrangement uses TRBV9 and TRBJ1-3; D might be TRBD1 (6 bases). Trimming removed 0 bases from V and 5 bases from J, with 12 bases in between. Looked up from germline, CDR1 is SGDLS and CDR2 is YYNGEE. The CDR3 is made up of 15 amino acids. CDR3 nucleotides: TGTGCCAGCAGCGTAGGAGGGGACACCCGAAACACCATATATTTT. This gives the protein CASSVGGDTRNTIYF.

The V and J genes are TRBV7-9 and TRBJ1-2; the D gene is possibly TRBD1 (5 bases). This CDR3 contains 14 residues. From germline, CDR1 is SEHNR and CDR2 FQNEAQ (reference sequence). V was pared by 1 base and J by 4 bases, with 10 bases between. DNA of the CDR3: TGTGCCAGCAGCTTAGTTCAGGGCGGCTATGGCTACACCTTC. This codes for CASSLVQGGYGYTF.

The chain combines TRBV18 with TRBJ2-7, with a weak D call TRBD2 (5 bases). CDR3 length: 14 residues. Germline-derived CDR1 and CDR2 are KGHSH and LQKENI. V was trimmed by 6 bases and J by 0 bases, leaving 12 bases between them. The CDR3 protein is CASSSRAVSYEQYF. The CDR3 nucleotides are TGTGCCAGCTCTTCTCGAGCGGTCTCCTACGAGCAGTACTTC. The variable domain in full, with the rest retrieved from reference TRBV18 and TRBJ2-7, is NAGVMQNPRHLVRRRGQEARLRCSPMKGHSHVYWYRQLPEEGLKFMVYLQKENIIDESGMPKERFSAEFPKEGPSILRIQQVVRGDSAAYFCASSSRAVSYEQYFGPGTRLTVT.

This clone was seen only once. The chain carries TRBV11-2 and TRBJ2-3, with 11 bases lining up with TRBD2. Germline lookup yields CDR1 SGHAT and CDR2 FQNNGV. V dropped 2 bases and J dropped 5; count of bases not matched to a gene: 0. The CDR3 contains 14 residues. The CDR3 DNA is TGTGCCAGCAGCTTACTAGCGGGAGGAGATACGCAGTATTTT. Protein sequence: CASSLLAGGDTQYF.

V gene TRBV7-9 combines with J gene TRBJ2-1; no definite D call. Germline CDR1 SEHNR, CDR2 FQNEAQ (reference sequence). Trimming removed 5 bases at V and 3 bases at J, with 17 bases between. This CDR3 has 16 amino acids. CDR3 in DNA: TGTGCCAGCAGCCGCGTTCTTCAGGAAAGCTACAATGAGCAGTTCTTC. It codes for CASSRVLQESYNEQFF.

The genes are TRBV6-4 and TRBJ2-1; 9 nucleotides agree with TRBD2. Trimming took 3 bases from V and 5 from J; bases not matched to a gene: 5. The germline V gene encodes CDR1 MRHNA and CDR2 SNTAGT. This CDR3 has 15 residues. The CDR3 sequence is CASSEQASGNNEQFF. CDR3 coding DNA: TGTGCCAGCAGTGAACAGGCTAGCGGGAACAATGAGCAGTTCTTC.

The J gene is TRBJ1-2, the V gene TRBV4-2; perhaps TRBD1 as D (5 bases). The CDR3 length is 14 residues. The V gene lost 0 bases and the J gene lost 7 bases, with 12 bases spanning the gap. Germline-derived CDR1 and CDR2 are LGHNA and YNFKEQ. The CDR3, as DNA: TGTGCCAGCAGCCAAGATGGGGCCAGCAGTGGCTACACCTTC. The encoded protein is CASSQDGASSGYTF.

This clone occurred once. The chain employs TRBV7-2 and TRBJ2-1, with TRBD2 matching over 10 bases. Germline assignment: CDR1 SGHTA and CDR2 FQGNSA. This CDR3 is built from 17 residues. With 5 bases clipped from V and 2 bases from J, the junction kept 9 bases outside the gene matches. CDR3: CASSLHSGRKTYNEQFF. CDR3 in DNA: TGTGCCAGCAGCCTTCATAGCGGGAGGAAAACCTACAATGAGCAGTTCTTC.

Written as DNA, the CDR3 is TGTGCCAGCTCACCAGGGAGGAGGGGTACTGGAAACACCATATATTTT. Translation: CASSPGRRGTGNTIYF. V and J are TRBV18 and TRBJ1-3; weak D call: TRBD1 (5 bases). The germline V and J ends were trimmed by 2 bases and 2 bases, with 13 bases remaining between them. The germline V gene encodes CDR1 KGHSH and CDR2 LQKENI. The CDR3 covers 16 residues.

The chain joins TRBV6-1 to TRBJ2-2; D might be TRBD2 (6 bases). Deletions cut 1 base from V and 6 bases from J, with 15 bases between. This CDR3 is 16 amino acids long. Germline V gives CDR1 MNHNS, CDR2 SASEGT. CDR3 region: CASSEVLAASAGELFF. The CDR3 DNA reads as TGTGCCAGCAGTGAAGTACTAGCCGCGTCAGCCGGGGAGCTGTTTTTT.

The genes are TRBV5-8 and TRBJ2-7, with 9 bases aligning to TRBD2. The CDR3 is made up of 15 amino acids. CDR1 and CDR2 (germline): SGHTS, YDEGEE. Germline trimming cut 1 base from V and 3 bases from J; bases unmatched to any gene: 5. The CDR3 sequence is CASSLSLAGFYEQYF. The CDR3 region has the DNA TGTGCCAGCAGCTTGAGTCTAGCGGGATTCTACGAGCAGTACTTC. Combining the CDR3 with reference TRBV5-8 and TRBJ2-7 gives the whole variable domain EAGVTQSPTHLIKTRGQQATLRCSPISGHTSVYWYQQALGLGLQFLLWYDEGEERNRGNFPPRFSGRQFPNYSSELNVNALELEDSALYLCASSLSLAGFYEQYFGPGTRLTVT.

J is TRBJ2-7 and V is TRBV2; 9 bases are a match to TRBD2. This CDR3 has 15 amino acids. V was pared by 2 bases and J by 3 bases, with 5 bases of the junction left unmatched. Germline assignment: CDR1 SNHLY and CDR2 FYNNEI. The CDR3: CASSELAGAGYEQYF. The CDR3 bases are TGTGCCAGCAGTGAATTAGCGGGAGCGGGCTACGAGCAGTACTTC.

CDR3 amino acids: CASSLVAGVGYGYTF. The CDR3 DNA follows: TGTGCCAGCAGTTTAGTAGCAGGGGTTGGCTATGGCTACACCTTC. The chain has TRBV27 and TRBJ1-2, with a possible D match to TRBD1 (6 bases). V was trimmed by 2 bases and J by 4 bases, leaving 14 bases between them. The CDR3 is 15 residues long. Germline V CDR1 and CDR2: MNHEY, SMNVEV (reference sequence).

CDR3 sequence reads: CASSWLRGGYTF. CDR3 nucleotides: TGTGCCAGCAGCTGGCTTCGCGGGGGCTACACCTTC. The chain is built from TRBV5-6 and TRBJ1-2; D ambiguous. CDR1 is SGHDT, CDR2 YYEEEE, per germline. The CDR3 is made up of 12 amino acids. Trimming took off 3 bases at V and 8 bases at J, with 11 bases between the two ends.

This clone was seen a handful of times. The genes are TRBV7-2 and TRBJ2-3, with 8 positions matching TRBD1. V was pared by 5 bases and J by 3 bases, with 10 bases of the junction left unmatched. Per the germline V gene, CDR1 is SGHTA and CDR2 is FQGNSA. There are 16 residues in the CDR3. In nucleotides, the CDR3 is TGTGCCAGCAGCACTTACACAGGGGGAGGTACAGATACGCAGTATTTT. This translates into CASSTYTGGGTDTQYF.

In its sample, this clone was seen once. V and J are TRBV6-1 and TRBJ2-1; D perhaps matches TRBD1 (5 bases). The germline CDR1 and CDR2 sequences are MNHNS and SASEGT. This CDR3 is built from 15 residues. Between the trimmed V and J ends, which lost 5 bases and 6 bases, there was a span of 17 bases. The CDR3 DNA reads TGTGCCAGCAGTTTTAGGGGTACCGGTTTCAATGAGCAGTTCTTC. Translated: CASSFRGTGFNEQFF.

This clone appeared a few times. The chain combines TRBV27 with TRBJ2-1, with TRBD1 as a possible D gene (5 bases). This CDR3 has 12 residues. Trimming cost V 9 bases and J 10 bases, with 16 bases left between them. The germline V gene has CDR1 MNHEY and CDR2 SMNVEV (reference sequence). The CDR3: CASMQGSGEQFF. In DNA, the CDR3 is TGTGCCAGTATGCAGGGTTCAGGGGAGCAGTTCTTC.

This clone turned up a few times. The V call is TRBV15, the J call TRBJ2-3; 12 bases align to TRBD2. The length of the CDR3 is 17 residues. Germline-derived CDR1 and CDR2 are LNHNV and YYDKDF (reference sequence). V lost 2 bases, J lost 2 bases, and 5 bases stayed unmatched. The CDR3 region is CATSRFLAGGNTDTQYF. The CDR3 nucleotides are TGTGCCACCAGCAGATTCCTAGCGGGAGGGAACACAGATACGCAGTATTTT.

In its sample, this clone was seen a few times. The V gene is TRBV10-3, the J gene TRBJ2-3; TRBD1 matches 8 bases. The V gene's germline CDR1 is ENHRY and CDR2 SYGVKD. V was pared by 6 bases and J by 3 bases, with 8 bases of the junction left unmatched. The CDR3 sequence is 15 residues long. CDR3 sequence: CAISRTGFETDTQYF. The CDR3 coding sequence is TGTGCCATCAGCAGGACAGGGTTTGAGACAGATACGCAGTATTTT.

CDR3 nucleotide sequence: TGTGCCAGCTCACCACCCGGGGTTGGAGAGCAGTACTTC. It encodes CASSPPGVGEQYF. The rearrangement uses TRBV18 and TRBJ2-7; possibly TRBD2 for D (5 bases). V dropped 0 bases and J dropped 7 bases, with 10 bases sitting between them. CDR1 and CDR2 (germline): KGHSH, LQKENI. There are 13 residues in the CDR3.

The gene calls are TRBV6-1 and TRBJ2-5, with no clear D. Germline-derived CDR1 and CDR2 are MNHNS and SASEGT. This CDR3 has 15 amino acids. The V end lost 3 bases, the J end lost 6 bases, and 17 bases lay between the germline ends. The CDR3 here is CASSDPHAQSKTQYF. The DNA for the CDR3 is TGTGCCAGCAGTGATCCTCATGCACAGTCGAAGACCCAGTACTTC.

The chain carries TRBV28 and TRBJ2-7; D gene uncertain. This CDR3 is 14 amino acids long. Trimming left V 3 bases short and J 3 bases short, with 12 bases between. Germline V gene sequence: CDR1 MDHEN, CDR2 SYDVKM. The CDR3 DNA sequence: TGTGCCAGCAGTTTCTACACTAAACACTACGAGCAGTACTTC. Residues: CASSFYTKHYEQYF. Based on the CDR3 plus reference TRBV28 and TRBJ2-7, the full variable domain is DVKVTQSSRYLVKRTGEKVFLECVQDMDHENMFWYRQDPGLGLRLIYFSYDVKMKEKGDIPEGYSVSREKKERFSLILESASTNQTSMYLCASSFYTKHYEQYFGPGTRLTVT.

The CDR3 DNA reads as TGTGCCAGCTCACCGCCGAACACCAGGGGTTATAGCAATCAGCCCCAGCATTTT. It yields the protein CASSPPNTRGYSNQPQHF. This rearrangement joins TRBV18 to TRBJ1-5, with D possibly being TRBD1 (6 bases). The CDR3 is 18 amino acids. V was pared by 3 bases and J by 0 bases, with 18 bases between. CDR1 KGHSH and CDR2 LQKENI come from the germline V gene.

V is TRBV19 and J is TRBJ2-7; perhaps TRBD1 as D (6 bases). Germline loops: CDR1 LNHDA, CDR2 SQIVND (reference sequence). This CDR3 has 14 residues. Trimming shortened V by 3 bases and J by 3 bases, and 12 bases separated the two germline ends. CDR3 bases: TGTGCCAGTAGTATGGGAAAGGGGGACTACGAGCAGTACTTC. This sequence encodes CASSMGKGDYEQYF.

This clone appeared a few times. The chain couples TRBV4-2 to TRBJ1-1; D is ambiguous. Germline V gene data show CDR1 as LGHNA and CDR2 as YNFKEQ. CDR3 length equals 13 residues. Trimming pared 4 bases from V and 9 bases from J, leaving 15 bases between. The CDR3, as DNA: TGTGCCAGCAGCCCCACTCGGGAAGGGAAAGCTTTCTTT. Protein sequence: CASSPTREGKAFF.